This T cell receptor (beta chain) was documented in a study of OX40 agonist ivuxolimab in advanced cancers. Study-wide background: Patients' therapy was ivuxolimab, an antibody that acts as an agonist of OX40 (CD134). From about 20 to 79 years was the age range, with a mean of around 57 years, and 65% to 90% were male.

The CDR3 covers 14 residues. Germline CDR1 ENHRY, CDR2 SYGVKD. Trimming left V 11 bases short and J 3 bases short, with 20 bases between. Using immunoSEQ multiplex PCR, the repertoire was profiled, and TCRdb retains in-frame clones only, with some absent. Among 110,000 or so clones, around 93% were seen once, and the ten largest hold roughly 0.66%. Findings and limits, study-wide: Researchers did not establish what antigens the expanded peripheral T cells target. Certain nonresponders likewise exhibited a low normalized T-cell clonal expansion.

Comments on this clone: Its antigen is unidentified.

The genes are TRBV10-3 and TRBJ2-7; D is ambiguous. The sample was CD4+ or CD8+ T cells sorted from blood, taken in a trial of the OX40 agonist ivuxolimab. This sequence originates from an adult with an advanced solid tumor such as melanoma, head and neck, liver or kidney cancer. CDR3 DNA sequence: TGTGCCCTAAGGCCGTCCTCGGGCGACTACGAGCAGTACTTC. Encoded protein: CALRPSSGDYEQYF.